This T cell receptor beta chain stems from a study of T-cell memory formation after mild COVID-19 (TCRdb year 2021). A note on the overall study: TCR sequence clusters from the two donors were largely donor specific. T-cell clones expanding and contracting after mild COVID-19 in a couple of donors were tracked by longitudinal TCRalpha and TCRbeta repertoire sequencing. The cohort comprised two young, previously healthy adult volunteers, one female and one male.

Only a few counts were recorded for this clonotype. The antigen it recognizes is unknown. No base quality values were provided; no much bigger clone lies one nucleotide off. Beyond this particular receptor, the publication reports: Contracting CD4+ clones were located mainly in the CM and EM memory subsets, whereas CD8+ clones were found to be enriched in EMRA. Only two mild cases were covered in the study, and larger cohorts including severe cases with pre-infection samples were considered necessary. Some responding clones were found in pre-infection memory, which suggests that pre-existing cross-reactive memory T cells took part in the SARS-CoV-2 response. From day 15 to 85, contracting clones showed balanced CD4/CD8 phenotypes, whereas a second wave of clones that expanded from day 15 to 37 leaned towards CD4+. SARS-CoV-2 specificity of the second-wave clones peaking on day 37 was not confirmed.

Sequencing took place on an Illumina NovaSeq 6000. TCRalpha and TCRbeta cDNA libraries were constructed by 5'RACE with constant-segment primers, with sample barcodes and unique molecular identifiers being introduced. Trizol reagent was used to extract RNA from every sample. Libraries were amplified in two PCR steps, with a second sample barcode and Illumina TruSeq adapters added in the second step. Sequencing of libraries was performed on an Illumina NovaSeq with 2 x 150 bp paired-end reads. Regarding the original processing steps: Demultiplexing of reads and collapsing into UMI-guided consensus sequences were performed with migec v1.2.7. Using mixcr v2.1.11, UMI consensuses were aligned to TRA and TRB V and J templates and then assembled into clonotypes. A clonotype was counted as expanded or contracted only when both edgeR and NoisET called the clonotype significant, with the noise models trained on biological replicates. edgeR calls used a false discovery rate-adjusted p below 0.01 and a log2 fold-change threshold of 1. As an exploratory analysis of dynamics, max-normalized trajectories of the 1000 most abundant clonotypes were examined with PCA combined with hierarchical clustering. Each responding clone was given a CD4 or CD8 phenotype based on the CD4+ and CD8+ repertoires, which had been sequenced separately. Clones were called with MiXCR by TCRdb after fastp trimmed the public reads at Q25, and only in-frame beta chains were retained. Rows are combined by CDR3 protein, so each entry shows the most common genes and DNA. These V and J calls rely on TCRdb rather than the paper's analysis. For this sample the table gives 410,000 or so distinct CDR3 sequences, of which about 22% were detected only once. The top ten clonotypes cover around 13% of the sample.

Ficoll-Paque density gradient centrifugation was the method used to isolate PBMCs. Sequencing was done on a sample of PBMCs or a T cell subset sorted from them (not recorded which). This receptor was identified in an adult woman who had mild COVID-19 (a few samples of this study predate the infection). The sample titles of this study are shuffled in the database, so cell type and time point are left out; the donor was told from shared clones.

The nucleotides read TGTGCCAGCAGCTTCGGACTAGCGGCCACAGATACGCAGTATTTT. Its protein reads: CASSFGLAATDTQYF. In this chain, TRBV7-3 is recombined with TRBJ2-3; TRBD2 aligns with 10 central bases. The cysteine opens and the phenylalanine closes a CDR3 of 15 amino acids. Of the read, only the CDR3 DNA is kept; its 45 bases are in frame from base 1. Unmatched junction bases come to 2, with V trimmed by 3 bases and J by 2 bases. Via the germline V gene, CDR1 is SGHTA and CDR2 FQGTGA.